The rows below give T cell receptor beta chains drawn from one sample of a study of T cell repertoires in cytomegalovirus infection. These receptors' antigens are unknown. A single record per CDR3 protein comes from TCRdb applying MiXCR to the reads. The table has approximately 270,000 distinct CDR3 sequences, less than 25% seen once. The material sequenced was cultured PBMCs, taken from culture after CMV antigen stimulation. These receptors all stem from a human donor in good health (CMV status not recorded). Some clones in this sample may be carry-over from other donors' samples. Each CDR3 is given with its conserved first and last residue. The D gene is left open where the match is weak. Rows may omit the clone size; those that give it use once, few, many or a size class.

V gene	D gene	J gene	clone size	CDR3 DNA	CDR3 protein
TRBV19	NA	TRBJ2-3	many	TGTGCCAGTAGTATAGACCGTTCCACAGATACGCAGTATTTT	CASSIDRSTDTQYF
TRBV20-1	TRBD2	TRBJ2-5	NA	TGCAGTGCTAACCCTCTTAGCGGGAGTGGAGAGACCCAGTACTTC	CSANPLSGSGETQYF
TRBV7-9	TRBD2	TRBJ2-1	few	TGTGCCAGCAGCGTCTCAGCGGGAGTCGCCTACAATGAGCAGTTCTTC	CASSVSAGVAYNEQFF
TRBV7-2	NA	TRBJ2-1	NA	TGTGCCAGCAGCCTATGGGGTACAGCCTACAATGAGCAGTTCTTC	CASSLWGTAYNEQFF
TRBV5-3	TRBD1	TRBJ2-5	NA	TGTGCCAGCAGCCACACAGGGGGCCGGGAGACCCAGTACTTC	CASSHTGGRETQYF
TRBV7-2	TRBD1	TRBJ1-5	many	TGTGCCAGCAGCTTAGGACAGGGGGCAAGGCAGCCCCAGCATTTT	CASSLGQGARQPQHF
TRBV10-3	TRBD2	TRBJ2-5	many	TGTGCCATCAGTGGAACTAGCGGGAGGGGAGAGACCCAGTACTTC	CAISGTSGRGETQYF
TRBV7-2	TRBD1	TRBJ1-5	many	TGTGCCAGCAGCCCCAGGACAGGGGTAAATCAGCCCCAGCATTTT	CASSPRTGVNQPQHF
TRBV4-1	TRBD2	TRBJ2-5	NA	TGCGCCAGCAGCCAAGATCGAAGCGGGAGCGACTCCGAGACCCAGTACTTC	CASSQDRSGSDSETQYF
TRBV6-1	TRBD1	TRBJ1-4	NA	TGTGCCAGCGGATGGGACAGGAGGAATGAAAAACTGTTTTTT	CASGWDRRNEKLFF
TRBV7-8	TRBD2	TRBJ2-5	many	TGTGCCAGCAGCAAAGACCTATGGGGTAGCGGGAGGTTGGAGACCCAGTACTTC	CASSKDLWGSGRLETQYF
TRBV6-2/TRBV6-3	NA	TRBJ2-3	NA	TGTGCCAGCAAGAGCTGGACTAACACAGATACGCAGTATTTT	CASKSWTNTDTQYF
TRBV7-8	NA	TRBJ2-3	many	TGTGCCAGCAGCTTATCCTTAGGCACAGATACGCAGTATTTT	CASSLSLGTDTQYF
TRBV12-3/TRBV12-4	NA	TRBJ2-7	NA	TGTGCCAGCAGTTTGGCTAGCTTGTACGAGCAGTACTTC	CASSLASLYEQYF
TRBV10-3	NA	TRBJ2-1	few	TGTGCCATCAGTGAGCAGAACAATGAGCAGTTCTTC	CAISEQNNEQFF
TRBV7-2	NA	TRBJ1-2	NA	TGTGCCAGCAGCGGGGGGGGGTATGACTACACCTTC	CASSGGGYDYTF
TRBV28	NA	TRBJ2-5	NA	TGTGCCAGCACCCCGACGGGTACGAGAGAGACCCAGTACTTC	CASTPTGTRETQYF
TRBV7-2	NA	TRBJ1-6	many	TGTGCCAGCAGCGATAATGACCATTATAATTCACCCCTCCACTTT	CASSDNDHYNSPLHF
TRBV28	TRBD1	TRBJ1-2	NA	TGTGCCAGCAGGCAGCCAGGGGGCGGTGGCTACACCTTC	CASRQPGGGGYTF
TRBV6-2/TRBV6-3	NA	TRBJ2-1	NA	TGTGCCAGCAGTTACTGGGCCTACAATGAGCAGTTCTTC	CASSYWAYNEQFF
TRBV6-2/TRBV6-3	NA	TRBJ2-2	many	TGTGCCAGCAGAAGCGGACTGACGAACACCGGGGAGCTGTTTTTT	CASRSGLTNTGELFF
TRBV6-1	NA	TRBJ2-7	NA	TGTGCCAGCAGTTACACCCGACTAGGGAGTTACGAGCAGTACTTC	CASSYTRLGSYEQYF
TRBV20-1	NA	TRBJ2-1	NA	TGCAGTGCTAGAGATCAGGGTGGTATCTACAATGAGCAGTTCTTC	CSARDQGGIYNEQFF
TRBV10-3	TRBD1	TRBJ1-1	NA	TGTGCCATCAGTGCCCAGGGACAGGGGGGCAACACTGAAGCTTTCTTT	CAISAQGQGGNTEAFF
TRBV2	NA	TRBJ2-1	few	TGTGCCAGCACCGGGGGTCCCTACAATGAGCAGTTCTTC	CASTGGPYNEQFF
TRBV25-1	TRBD1	TRBJ2-7	few	TGTGCCAGGAGCAGGGGGCGATCCTACGAGCAGTACTTC	CARSRGRSYEQYF
TRBV11-2	NA	TRBJ2-1	few	TGTGCCAGCAGCTTTATTGAGTACAATGAGCAGTTCTTC	CASSFIEYNEQFF
TRBV11-2	NA	TRBJ1-1	NA	TGTGCCAGCAGCTTAGTCACCGTCACTGAAGCTTTCTTT	CASSLVTVTEAFF
TRBV11-2	NA	TRBJ2-2	few	TGTGCCAGCAGCATGAGACAGGCCGGGGAGCTGTTTTTT	CASSMRQAGELFF
TRBV10-3	NA	TRBJ1-2	few	TGTGCCATCAGCCCCGGGACCTCCGTTGGCTACACCTTC	CAISPGTSVGYTF
TRBV4-2	NA	TRBJ1-5	few	TGTGCCAGCAGCCAAGAAGGTGTCGGACGGGGAAGCAATCAGCCCCAGCATTTT	CASSQEGVGRGSNQPQHF
TRBV7-8	TRBD2	TRBJ2-3	NA	TGTGCCAGCAGCCCGGCGGGAGGGCAAGATACGCAGTATTTT	CASSPAGGQDTQYF
TRBV7-2	TRBD1	TRBJ2-6	many	TGTGCCAGCAGCTTAAGGCGGACAGGGGGGTCCGGGGCCAACGTCCTGACTTTC	CASSLRRTGGSGANVLTF
TRBV28	NA	TRBJ1-3	NA	TGTGCCAGCGGAATCCCCTACTCTGGAAACACCATATATTTT	CASGIPYSGNTIYF
TRBV7-6	NA	TRBJ2-1	few	TGTGCCGGGGGTTCAGTGGCTAGCTCCTACAATGAGCAGTTCTTC	CAGGSVASSYNEQFF
TRBV7-9	TRBD1	TRBJ2-3	many	TGTGCCAGCAGCCCCCGTCCCGGGACAGGGAGAGGCACAGATACGCAGTATTTT	CASSPRPGTGRGTDTQYF
TRBV12-3/TRBV12-4	NA	TRBJ2-2	NA	TGTGCCAGCAGAAGGGACCGAACCGGGGAGCTGTTTTTT	CASRRDRTGELFF
TRBV5-1	TRBD1	TRBJ1-1	few	TGCGCCAGCAGCCTACGATGGACAGGCTCTAACACTGAAGCTTTCTTT	CASSLRWTGSNTEAFF
TRBV7-9	NA	TRBJ2-5	many	TGTGCCAGCAGCCCAGGACTCAGCGAGACCCAGTACTTC	CASSPGLSETQYF
TRBV7-9	NA	TRBJ2-7	NA	TGTGCCAGCAGCTTAGCGCTCGGTCCCTACGAGCAGTACTTC	CASSLALGPYEQYF
TRBV4-2	NA	TRBJ2-1	NA	TGTGCCAGCAGCCTCGTACCGATCAATGAGCAGTTCTTC	CASSLVPINEQFF
TRBV7-2	TRBD2	TRBJ2-2	few	TGTGCCAGCAGCTTGGGGACTAGCGGGTACACCGGGGAGCTGTTTTTT	CASSLGTSGYTGELFF
TRBV9	NA	TRBJ2-1	once	TGTGCCAGCAGCGTGGTGGGGCAGGCCTACAATGAGCAGTTCTTC	CASSVVGQAYNEQFF
TRBV6-2/TRBV6-3	NA	TRBJ2-1	NA	TGTGCCTGTAAACCGGGACCGAGCTCCTACAATGAGCAGTTCTTC	CACKPGPSSYNEQFF
TRBV7-2	TRBD2	TRBJ2-7	many	TGTGCCAGCAGCTTTACTAGCGGAGGTGACCGAGAGCAGTACTTC	CASSFTSGGDREQYF
TRBV7-2	TRBD1	TRBJ1-3	many	TGTGCCAGCAGCTTAATACAGGGGGCTGGAAACACCATATATTTT	CASSLIQGAGNTIYF
TRBV7-7	NA	TRBJ2-2	few	TGTGCCAGCAGCTCCCTGGTTGGTACCGGGGAGCTGTTTTTT	CASSSLVGTGELFF
TRBV4-1	NA	TRBJ1-2	NA	TGCGCCAGCAGCCAAGAGCGTCGCCAGGGAGACTATGGCTACACCTTC	CASSQERRQGDYGYTF
TRBV19	NA	TRBJ1-1	NA	TGTGCCAGTAGTATGGGTGCGGGAAAAACTGAAGCTTTCTTT	CASSMGAGKTEAFF
TRBV10-3	TRBD2	TRBJ2-1	many	TGTGCCATCGGGACTCCGGGGGGCTACAATGAGCAGTTCTTC	CAIGTPGGYNEQFF
TRBV11-2	NA	TRBJ2-1	few	TGTGCCAGCAGCCCGACAGGGAGGCCCTACAATGAGCAGTTCTTC	CASSPTGRPYNEQFF